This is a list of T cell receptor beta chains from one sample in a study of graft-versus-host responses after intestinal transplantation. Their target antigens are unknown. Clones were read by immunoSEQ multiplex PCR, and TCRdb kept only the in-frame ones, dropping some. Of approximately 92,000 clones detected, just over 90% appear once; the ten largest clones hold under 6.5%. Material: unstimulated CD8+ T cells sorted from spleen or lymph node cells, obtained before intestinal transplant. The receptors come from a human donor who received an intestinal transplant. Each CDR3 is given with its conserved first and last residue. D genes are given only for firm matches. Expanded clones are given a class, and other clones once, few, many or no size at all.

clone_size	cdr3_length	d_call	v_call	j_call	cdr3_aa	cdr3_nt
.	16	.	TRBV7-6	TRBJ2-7	CASSLSRVGESYEQYF	TGTGCCAGCAGCTTATCCAGGGTAGGGGAATCCTACGAGCAGTACTTC
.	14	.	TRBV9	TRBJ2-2	CASSTRLNTGELFF	TGTGCCAGCAGCACCCGACTGAACACCGGGGAGCTGTTTTTT
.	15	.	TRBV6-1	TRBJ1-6	CASSEGTDYNSPLHF	TGTGCCAGCAGTGAAGGGACAGACTATAATTCACCCCTCCACTTT
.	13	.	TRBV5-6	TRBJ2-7	CASSLQGSGEQYF	TGTGCCAGCAGCTTGCAAGGGTCAGGAGAGCAGTACTTC
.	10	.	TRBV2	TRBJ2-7	CASSMGEQYF	TGTGCCAGCAGTATGGGCGAGCAGTACTTC
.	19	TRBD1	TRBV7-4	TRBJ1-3	CASSISGPRTGHSGNTIYF	TGTGCCAGCAGCATTAGTGGTCCTAGGACAGGGCACTCTGGAAACACCATATATTTT
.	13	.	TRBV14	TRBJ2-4	CASSQDIGNIQYF	TGTGCCAGCAGCCAAGATATCGGTAACATTCAGTACTTC
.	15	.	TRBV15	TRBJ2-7	CATRKGPPIRGEQYF	TGTGCCACCAGGAAGGGGCCTCCCATCCGCGGCGAGCAGTACTTC
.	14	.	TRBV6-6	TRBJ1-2	CASSYEGQLGGYTF	TGTGCCAGCAGTTACGAAGGACAGTTGGGCGGCTACACCTTC
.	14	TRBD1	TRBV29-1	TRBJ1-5	CSALTGEGNQPQHF	TGCAGCGCATTGACAGGGGAAGGCAATCAGCCCCAGCATTTT
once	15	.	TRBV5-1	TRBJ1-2	CASSLEDSPTYGYTF	TGCGCCAGCAGCTTGGAGGACAGCCCGACCTATGGCTACACCTTC
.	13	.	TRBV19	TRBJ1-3	CASSIVDGNTIYF	TGTGCCAGTAGTATAGTAGACGGAAACACCATATATTTT
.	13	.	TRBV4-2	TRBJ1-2	CASSQGTLYGYTF	TGTGCCAGCAGCCAAGGCACCCTCTATGGCTACACCTTC
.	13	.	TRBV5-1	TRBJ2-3	CASSSTGSDTQYF	TGCGCCAGCAGCTCCACAGGGTCAGATACGCAGTATTTT
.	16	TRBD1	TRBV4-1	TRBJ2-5	CASSLTFPGQQETQYF	TGCGCCAGCAGCCTGACCTTCCCGGGACAGCAAGAGACCCAGTACTTC
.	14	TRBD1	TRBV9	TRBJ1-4	CASSVSGGNEKLFF	TGTGCCAGCAGCGTATCAGGGGGCAATGAAAAACTGTTTTTT
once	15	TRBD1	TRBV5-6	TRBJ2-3	CASSLYRGRTDTQYF	TGTGCCAGCAGCTTGTACAGGGGGCGCACAGATACGCAGTATTTT
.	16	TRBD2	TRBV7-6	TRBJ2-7	CASSLELAGGPNEQYF	TGTGCCAGCAGCTTAGAACTAGCGGGGGGGCCCAACGAGCAGTACTTC
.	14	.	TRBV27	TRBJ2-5	CASSPNLGRETQYF	TGTGCCAGCAGCCCCAATTTGGGGCGAGAGACCCAGTACTTC
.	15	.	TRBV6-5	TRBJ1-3	CASSPTGTSGNTIYF	TGTGCCAGCAGTCCTACCGGGACTTCTGGAAACACCATATATTTT
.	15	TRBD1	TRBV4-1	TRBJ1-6	CASATGWEFSSPLHF	TGCGCCAGCGCGACAGGGTGGGAATTTAGTTCACCCCTCCACTTT
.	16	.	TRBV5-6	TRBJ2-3	CASSPILEQGLDTQYF	TGTGCCAGCAGCCCAATACTAGAGCAGGGCCTTGATACGCAGTATTTT
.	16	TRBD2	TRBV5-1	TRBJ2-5	CASSLELAGVQETQYF	TGCGCCAGCAGCTTGGAACTAGCGGGGGTACAAGAGACCCAGTACTTC